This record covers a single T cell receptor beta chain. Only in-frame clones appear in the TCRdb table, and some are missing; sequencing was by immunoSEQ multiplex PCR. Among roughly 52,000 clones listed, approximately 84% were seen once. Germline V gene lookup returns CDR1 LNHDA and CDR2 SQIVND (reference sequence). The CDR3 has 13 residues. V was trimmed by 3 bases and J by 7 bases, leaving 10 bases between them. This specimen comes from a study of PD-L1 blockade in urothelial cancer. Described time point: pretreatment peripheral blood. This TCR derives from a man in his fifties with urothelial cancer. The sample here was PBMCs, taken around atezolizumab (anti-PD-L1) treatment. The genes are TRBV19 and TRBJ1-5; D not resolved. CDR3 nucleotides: TGTGCCAGTAGTATTGGATCGGGGCAGCCCCAGCATTTT. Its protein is CASSIGSGQPQHF.